This T cell receptor beta chain came from a study of identical twins. Concerning this clonotype: Its antigen is undetermined.

Study-wide findings and caveats: Part of the zero-insertion signal could reflect confounding by invariant MAIT and iNKT cells. A cross-sectional statistical analysis, not follow-up of the same donors, supported the conclusions.

Unique molecular identifiers were present on the cDNA, which also gained a universal primer site by template switching. Via MiXCR, TCRdb re-called the 5' RACE reads, giving one row per CDR3 protein. The profile shows approximately 620,000 distinct CDR3 sequences, 8.5% to 9% of them singletons. The same data also contributed to another study, on yellow fever vaccine responses in identical twins.

The TCR comes from a woman aged 18-35 years in good health. Material for sequencing was PBMCs.

CDR3 amino acids: CSVDAGTGGNQPQHF. For the CDR3, the DNA is TGCAGCGTTGATGCCGGGACAGGGGGCAATCAGCCCCAGCATTTT. J is TRBJ1-5 and V is TRBV29-1; TRBD1 aligns across 10 bases. The CDR3 runs to 15 residues. With V trimmed by 3 bases and J by 2 bases, 4 bases remained unmatched. The germline V gene encodes CDR1 SQVTM and CDR2 ANQGSEA.